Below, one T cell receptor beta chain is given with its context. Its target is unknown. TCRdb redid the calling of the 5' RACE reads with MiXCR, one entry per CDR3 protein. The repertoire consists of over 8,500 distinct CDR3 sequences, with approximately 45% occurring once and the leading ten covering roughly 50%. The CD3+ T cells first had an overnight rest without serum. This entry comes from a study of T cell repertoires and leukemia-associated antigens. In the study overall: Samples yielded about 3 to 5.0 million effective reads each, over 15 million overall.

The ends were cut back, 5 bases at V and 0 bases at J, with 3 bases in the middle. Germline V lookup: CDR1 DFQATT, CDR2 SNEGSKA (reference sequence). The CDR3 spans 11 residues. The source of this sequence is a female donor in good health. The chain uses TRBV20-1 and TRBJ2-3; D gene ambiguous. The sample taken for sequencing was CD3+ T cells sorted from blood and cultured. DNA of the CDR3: TGCAGTGCTGTGAGCACAGATACGCAGTATTTT. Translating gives CSAVSTDTQYF.